This T cell receptor beta chain was captured by sequencing in a study of CD8 T cells in acute hepatitis C reinfection (dated by TCRdb to the early 2020s). At the level of the whole study: Both during acute infection and after viral clearance, the study profiled the TCRbeta repertoire of CD8+ T cells that were specific for the HCV NS3-1073 epitope. Paired acute and follow-up samples were contributed by four spontaneous resolvers.

Genomic DNA was extracted from FACS-sorted cells, and TCRbeta chains were sequenced through the commercial immunoSEQ service. The original pipeline was this. The repertoire data were analyzed using ImmunoSEQ Analyzer software v3.0 and R v3.5.1. Only productive rearrangements were analyzed, because sequences with stop codons or out-of-frame rearrangements were removed. The sequencing provider supplied the Simpson diversity, Shannon entropy, CDR3 length and nucleotide addition metrics. Based on frequency, clonotypes were placed into dominant, sub-dominant, low or lowest abundance groups, and clonotypes under 0.1% were left out of most analyses. A CDR3 amino acid clonotype was called public when found in at least two subjects at a cumulative frequency of at least 0.5%. The table comes from immuneACCESS by way of TCRdb, which keeps in-frame sequences with V and J called. Part of the clones is missing from these tables; in studies checked, under half for an unresolved V gene and the rest for unknown reasons. V and J calls and clone size follow that table, whereas D and trimming were derived from the DNA. The sample has 30,000 to 45,000 clones on record, roughly 88% of them singletons. Around 9.9% of the sample belongs to the ten largest clones.

Regarding this clone: The antigen it binds to is not known. No much larger clone is present one base from it, and per-base qualities are unavailable.

The junction shows trimming of 6 bases on V and 8 bases on J, plus 19 bases between the germline ends. The germline V gene encodes CDR1 MNHEY and CDR2 SMNVEV (reference sequence). There are 14 amino acids in the CDR3, from cysteine to phenylalanine inclusive. The kept DNA is CDR3 alone, 42 bases in frame from the first base. The meaning of the sample's time point label: naive CD8 control sorted from an acute-time-point sample. Enrolled in the Montreal Hepatitis C Cohort (HEPCO) in Canada, the donors were people who inject drugs, and these donors were followed every 3 months. Acute primary HCV infection was defined by a positive HCV RNA or antibody test following a negative test within the previous 24 weeks. Surface staining used CD3, CD8 and CD45RO antibodies, with an aqua fixable dye to exclude dead cells. Among the cohort members were several spontaneous resolvers, with spontaneous resolution defined as HCV RNA clearance within 24 weeks. From thawed, previously cryostored peripheral blood mononuclear cells, CD8+ T cells were purified through negative selection performed by means of the MACS CD8+ T cell Isolation Kit. A BD FACSAria II cell sorter was used for cell sorting.

Paper-wide results and their limitations: TRBV04 and TRBV06 gene families were preferentially used in all groups, and this usage was not explained by overrepresentation in the naive pool. High diversity was observed in NS3-1073 specific repertoires, and no significant differences in diversity were found between acute resolver, follow-up resolver and acute chronic samples. CDR3 sequences shared with other epitopes were rarely observed, and exact matching may have been limited by differing sequencing approaches. Because bulk sequencing covered only the TCRbeta chain, the alphabeta pairing of the public clonotypes could not be determined. No follow-up repertoires were available for chronically infected subjects, since NS3-1073 specific cells were too rare to be sorted. About 13 public clonotypes were found regardless of outcome; one public clonotype used V04-02/J02-02.

The sequenced sample was naive CD8+ T cells from PBMCs. Explained via the paper, the cell subset or site label denotes: sorted total naive CD45RO-negative CD8+ T cells. The chain employs TRBV27 and TRBJ1-2, and perhaps TRBD1 as D gene, on 5 matching bases. The sequence was collected from a woman aged 18-29 years who spontaneously cleared hepatitis C infection. The DNA sequence reads TGTGCCAGCAGCAACAGTTTATTAGGGGACGGCTACACCTTC. Its amino acids are CASSNSLLGDGYTF.